What follows are 23 T cell receptor beta chains derived from one specimen sequenced in a study of cytomegalovirus exposure and HLA in healthy donors. This PCR relied on a set of 60 Vbeta primers and 13 Jbeta primers. Repertoires were generated with immunoSEQ multiplex PCR, while TCRdb's copy carries only in-frame clones and drops some. This table has about 85,000 clones, around 80% appearing once. Sequencing was done on a sample of PBMCs. The source is a middle-aged man in good health and CMV-seropositive.

The J gene is TRBJ1-2, the V gene TRBV21-1; TRBD1, the table's D call, lacks a check against the DNA. TRBV21-1 is tagged as a pseudogene. The CDR3 has 14 residues. The CDR3 loop reads CANPRTDLNYGYTF. The CDR3 DNA reads TGTGCCAACCCGAGGACAGACCTTAACTATGGCTACACCTTC.

V is TRBV18 and J is TRBJ2-3; D perhaps matches TRBD2 (5 bases). V dropped 2 bases and J dropped 3 bases, with 12 bases sitting between them. The CDR3 totals 15 residues. The germline CDR1 and CDR2 sequences are KGHSH and LQKENI. The CDR3 protein is CASSPTGFGTDTQYF. CDR3 DNA: TGTGCCAGCTCACCAACGGGGTTTGGTACAGATACGCAGTATTTT. Drawing the rest from reference TRBV18 and TRBJ2-3, the complete variable domain is NAGVMQNPRHLVRRRGQEARLRCSPMKGHSHVYWYRQLPEEGLKFMVYLQKENIIDESGMPKERFSAEFPKEGPSILRIQQVVRGDSAAYFCASSPTGFGTDTQYFGPGTRLTVL.

J is TRBJ1-6 and V is TRBV30; 8 bases are shared with TRBD1. Germline loops: CDR1 GTSNPN, CDR2 SVGIG (reference sequence). The CDR3 has 14 residues. V shed 2 bases and J 9 bases; nucleotides not matched to a gene: 6. For the CDR3, the DNA is TGTGCCTGGAGTAATGGACAGGGAAGTTCACCCCTCCACTTT. It yields the protein CAWSNGQGSSPLHF.

The table lists this clone with a count of one. The chain carries TRBV30 and TRBJ2-7; 12 bases are shared with TRBD2. There are 13 residues in the CDR3. Germline V CDR1 and CDR2: GTSNPN, SVGIG (reference sequence). With V trimmed by 0 bases and J by 9 bases, 3 bases remained unmatched. The CDR3 is CAWSVLAGGAQYF. In DNA form, the CDR3 reads TGTGCCTGGAGTGTCCTAGCGGGAGGGGCGCAGTACTTC.

This clone occurred a few times. The chain employs TRBV9 and TRBJ1-1, with 8 bases that match TRBD1. From germline, CDR1 is SGDLS and CDR2 YYNGEE. The V segment lost 2 bases and the J segment 4 bases; nucleotides outside the gene matches: 10. The CDR3 spans 16 residues. The CDR3 spells CASSVGLDRVPTEAFF. CDR3 nucleotides: TGTGCCAGCAGCGTTGGTCTGGACAGGGTGCCCACTGAAGCTTTCTTT.

This clone was seen more than once but under ten times. The chain joins TRBV9 to TRBJ2-2; maybe TRBD2 (6 bases). Trimming pared 4 bases from V and 5 bases from J, leaving 15 bases between. The CDR3 extends over 15 amino acids. From germline, CDR1 is SGDLS and CDR2 YYNGEE. The CDR3, as DNA: TGTGCCAGCAGCTCCCGGACGGAGGGGACCGGGGAGCTGTTTTTT. Translating it yields CASSSRTEGTGELFF.

The chain couples TRBV6-6 to TRBJ2-1; D not certain. The CDR3 has 16 amino acids. Trimming took off 2 bases at V and 0 bases at J, with 11 bases between the two ends. Germline V gene data show CDR1 as MNHNY and CDR2 as SVGAGI (reference sequence). The CDR3 here is CASSYRGSRSYNEQFF. CDR3 nucleotide sequence: TGTGCCAGCAGTTACAGAGGCTCACGCTCCTACAATGAGCAGTTCTTC.

There are a few counts of this clone. Sequence at one end of the junction differs from germline and may be a read error. V usage is TRBV7-7 and J usage is TRBJ2-5, with 8 bases identical to TRBD1. The CDR3 extends over 18 amino acids. CDR1 is SSHAT and CDR2 is FNYEAQ in the germline V gene (reference sequence). The CDR3 nucleotides read TGTGCTAGCAGCTTAACTCCGGGACAGGCCATGTTTCAAGAGACCCAGTACTTC. This sequence encodes CASSLTPGQAMFQETQYF. Using reference TRBV7-7 and TRBJ2-5 for the parts outside the CDR3, the full variable domain is GAGVSQSPRYKVTKRGQDVTLRCDPISSHATLYWYQQALGQGPEFLTYFNYEAQPDKSGLPSDRFSAERPEGSISTLTIQRTEQRDSAMYRCASSLTPGQAMFQETQYFGPGTRLLVL.

The rearrangement uses TRBV7-9 and TRBJ2-1, with 11 bases fitting TRBD2. CDR3 length: 17 amino acids. Germline CDR1 reads SEHNR; CDR2 reads FQNEAQ (reference sequence). J was trimmed by 7 bases and V by 2 bases; bases with no gene match: 10. The CDR3 DNA sequence: TGTGCCAGCAGCTTACAGCCCAGGACTAGCGGGTCTAATGAGCAGTTCTTC. Its protein product is CASSLQPRTSGSNEQFF.

The DNA of the CDR3 is TGTGCCAGCAGTTACGATGCTCAGGGTTCCTATGGCTACACCTTC. As protein: CASSYDAQGSYGYTF. J is TRBJ1-2 and V is TRBV6-6; TRBD1 might be the D (5 bases). Deletions cut 2 bases from V and 4 bases from J, with 14 bases between. The germline V gene has CDR1 MNHNY and CDR2 SVGAGI (reference sequence). This CDR3 is 15 amino acids long.

This chain connects TRBV15 to TRBJ1-3, with 11 bases fitting TRBD1. The junction had 1 base not matched to a gene; V was cut back by 4 bases and J by 2 bases. The CDR3 loop spans 15 amino acids. In germline, CDR1 is LNHNV, CDR2 YYDKDF (reference sequence). CDR3 sequence (DNA): TGTGCCACCAGCATGGACAGGGGGCCTGGAAACACCATATATTTT. Its protein is CATSMDRGPGNTIYF.

This chain uses TRBV20-1 with TRBJ2-5; D remains ambiguous. CDR3 length: 11 amino acids. CDR1 is DFQATT and CDR2 is SNEGSKA in the germline V gene (reference sequence). The V and J ends lost 0 bases and 4 bases respectively, with 3 bases between them. CDR3 sequence: CSARDRETQYF. The CDR3 nucleotides read TGCAGTGCTAGAGATCGAGAGACCCAGTACTTC.

Points on this clone: The junction differs from germline at one of its ends, possibly a read error. The chain employs TRBV5-8 and TRBJ1-2, with a possible D match to TRBD1 (5 bases). CDR1 and CDR2 from the germline V gene are SGHTS and YDEGEE. This CDR3 has 14 residues. The CDR3 is CASSLKGPDSRVSF. The DNA for the CDR3 is TGTGCCAGCAGCTTGAAGGGCCCCGACAGCCGAGTTTCCTTC.

The chain is built from TRBV30 and TRBJ2-1, with a possible D match to TRBD2 (5 bases). The germline V gene encodes CDR1 GTSNPN and CDR2 SVGIG (reference sequence). The CDR3 is 13 residues long. V was pared by 4 bases and J by 11 bases, with 18 bases between. CDR3 protein: CAWKHDGGLKQFF. In nucleotides, the CDR3 is TGTGCCTGGAAACACGACGGCGGGCTTAAGCAGTTCTTC. The entire variable domain, with the rest obtained from reference TRBV30 and TRBJ2-1, is as follows: SQTIHQWPATLVQPVGSPLSLECTVEGTSNPNLYWYRQAAGRGLQLLFYSVGIGQISSEVPQNLSASRPQDRQFILSSKKLLLSDSGFYLCAWKHDGGLKQFFGPGTRLTVL.

The chain uses TRBV2 and TRBJ1-2, with D maybe TRBD1 (6 bases). V was cut by 5 bases and J by 2 bases, with 12 bases left in between. This CDR3 has 14 residues. Germline CDR1 reads SNHLY; CDR2 reads FYNNEI. CDR3 DNA: TGTGCCAGCAGTTTAACAGGGTCCAACTATGGCTACACCTTC. Encoded protein: CASSLTGSNYGYTF.

The chain uses TRBV25-1 and TRBJ1-1; D unclear. CDR3 length equals 13 residues. Germline V gives CDR1 MGHDK, CDR2 SYGVNS. Trimming shortened V by 2 bases and J by 1 base, and 5 bases separated the two germline ends. In DNA form, the CDR3 reads TGTGCCAGCAGTGAAGGCAGGAACACTGAAGCTTTCTTT. Protein product: CASSEGRNTEAFF.

The chain has TRBV4-1 and TRBJ2-7, with 10 bases that match TRBD1. The CDR3 spans 15 residues. The germline V gene encodes CDR1 MGHRA and CDR2 YSYEKL. V lost 4 bases and J lost 2; bases outside the gene matches: 5. The CDR3 protein is CASSPGQGQAYEQYF. The CDR3, as DNA: TGCGCCAGCAGCCCGGGACAGGGGCAAGCCTACGAGCAGTACTTC.

The genes are TRBV28 and TRBJ1-2; perhaps TRBD1 as D (5 bases). V was cut by 6 bases and J by 5 bases, with 25 bases left in between. The V gene's germline CDR1 is MDHEN and CDR2 SYDVKM. The length of the CDR3 is 17 residues. This CDR3 is CASSQVGGGPLVYGYTF. The DNA for the CDR3 is TGTGCCAGCAGCCAGGTGGGGGGTGGGCCCCTAGTGTATGGCTACACCTTC.

This clone has more than one count but fewer than ten. This chain links TRBV4-1 with TRBJ2-1, with 10 bases matching TRBD1. The J segment lost 6 bases and the V segment lost 4 bases, leaving 6 bases of the junction unmatched. Germline V gene sequence: CDR1 MGHRA, CDR2 YSYEKL. The CDR3 sequence is 15 residues long. The chain's CDR3 is CASSPGTGVSNEQFF. Written as DNA, the CDR3 is TGCGCCAGCAGCCCCGGGACAGGGGTAAGCAATGAGCAGTTCTTC.

The chain uses TRBV6-1 and TRBJ2-7; 10 bases map to TRBD2. Trimming took 4 bases from V and 0 from J; bases not matched to a gene: 9. Germline V lookup: CDR1 MNHNS, CDR2 SASEGT. The CDR3 extends over 17 amino acids. CDR3 in amino acids: CASSATLAGVVSYEQYF. The CDR3 nucleotides are TGTGCCAGCAGTGCTACCCTAGCGGGAGTTGTCTCCTACGAGCAGTACTTC.

The chain combines TRBV29-1 with TRBJ2-1, with 9 bases lining up with TRBD2. This CDR3 is built from 14 residues. Germline V gives CDR1 SQVTM, CDR2 ANQGSEA. The trim removed 7 bases at V and 5 bases at J, leaving 9 bases unmatched. This CDR3 reads CSAPGLAGDNEQFF. The CDR3 DNA is TGCAGCGCCCCGGGACTAGCCGGGGACAATGAGCAGTTCTTC.

This clone was seen only once. This chain joins TRBV25-1 and TRBJ1-5; D not resolved. CDR3 length: 14 residues. Trimming cost V 3 bases and J 4 bases, with 10 bases left between them. Germline CDR1 is MGHDK and CDR2 is SYGVNS. CDR3 loop: CASSDFGENQPQHF. As DNA, the CDR3 is TGTGCCAGCAGTGACTTCGGGGAGAATCAGCCCCAGCATTTT.

The rearrangement links TRBV5-1 to TRBJ2-3; D call uncertain. The CDR3 length is 14 residues. Deletions cut 3 bases from V and 0 bases from J, with 8 bases between. The germline CDR1 and CDR2 sequences are SGHRS and YFSETQ. The CDR3 protein is CASSWAASTDTQYF. The CDR3 DNA reads as TGCGCCAGCAGCTGGGCAGCTAGCACAGATACGCAGTATTTT.